The 16 T cell receptor beta chains in this list originate from one sample, sequenced in a study of control samples from healthy donors and cancer patients. Assay used: immunoSEQ multiplex PCR; TCRdb lists only in-frame clones, some missing. This sample has tens of thousands of clones, with about nine tenths found just once. What was sequenced was blood. Every receptor here comes from a woman aged 70-85 years in good health.

The V call is TRBV6-1, the J call TRBJ2-1, with 15 bases lining up with TRBD2. Germline lookup yields CDR1 MNHNS and CDR2 SASEGT. V gave up 0 bases and J gave up 1 base; unmatched junction bases: 7. The CDR3 has 20 amino acids. The CDR3 sequence: CASSEAPGTSGRWSYNEQFF. In DNA form, the CDR3 reads TGTGCCAGCAGTGAAGCCCCCGGGACTAGCGGGAGGTGGTCCTACAATGAGCAGTTCTTC.

This sequence joins TRBV27 and TRBJ1-5; D not resolved. The ends were cut back, 0 bases at V and 7 bases at J, with 13 bases in the middle. Germline values: CDR1 MNHEY, CDR2 SMNVEV (reference sequence). This CDR3 spans 15 amino acids. CDR3 sequence: CASSLSRGVGQPQHF. The CDR3 DNA reads TGTGCCAGCAGTTTATCACGGGGTGTCGGGCAGCCCCAGCATTTT.

This clone showed up just a few times. The V call is TRBV7-2, the J call TRBJ1-3; no clear D gene. The CDR3 runs 16 residues. Germline CDR1 reads SGHTA; CDR2 reads FQGNSA. Trimming took 5 bases from V and 3 from J, leaving 17 bases between them. DNA of the CDR3: TGTGCCAGCAGCCCCCGGACCTTGGGTAGTGGAAACACCATATATTTT. It translates to CASSPRTLGSGNTIYF. Together with reference TRBV7-2 and TRBJ1-3, the CDR3 gives the full variable domain: GAGVSQSPSNKVTEKGKDVELRCDPISGHTALYWYRQSLGQGLEFLIYFQGNSAPDKSGLPSDRFSAERTGGSVSTLTIQRTQQEDSAVYLCASSPRTLGSGNTIYFGEGSWLTVV.

The chain is built from TRBV15 and TRBJ2-5, with 7 bases fitting TRBD2. Germline CDR1 is LNHNV and CDR2 is YYDKDF (reference sequence). This CDR3 is built from 15 residues. The ends lost 0 bases at V and 4 bases at J; junction bases unmatched: 5. In nucleotides, the CDR3 is TGTGCCACCAGCAGAGAAGGGAGCGGGGTAGAGACCCAGTACTTC. Its translation: CATSREGSGVETQYF. Filled out from reference TRBV15 and TRBJ2-5, the complete variable domain reads DAMVIQNPRYQVTQFGKPVTLSCSQTLNHNVMYWYQQKSSQAPKLLFHYYDKDFNNEADTPDNFQSRRPNTSFCFLDIRSPGLGDTAMYLCATSREGSGVETQYFGPGTRLLVL.

The chain is built from TRBV30 and TRBJ1-1, with TRBD1 matching over 8 bases. V gave up 4 bases and J gave up 1 base; unmatched junction bases: 11. The germline V gene has CDR1 GTSNPN and CDR2 SVGIG (reference sequence). This CDR3 region has 16 residues. In nucleotides, the CDR3 is TGTGCCTGGAATGTCTGGACAGGGCCAACGAACACTGAAGCTTTCTTT. This sequence encodes CAWNVWTGPTNTEAFF.

This clone was detected a few times. Other DNA sequences in this specimen translate into the identical CDR3. The chain uses TRBV6-1 and TRBJ2-7, with D perhaps matching TRBD1 (5 bases). Germline V gene data show CDR1 as MNHNS and CDR2 as SASEGT. This CDR3 comprises 14 residues. Trimming stripped 0 bases from V and 4 bases from J, with 10 bases between. The CDR3, as DNA: TGTGCCAGCAGTGAAGCGGGGCAGGTTTACGAGCAGTACTTC. It specifies CASSEAGQVYEQYF.

The chain couples TRBV7-9 to TRBJ1-4; 7 bases line up with TRBD1. Germline V gives CDR1 SEHNR, CDR2 FQNEAQ (reference sequence). The CDR3 runs to 13 residues. V was pared by 7 bases and J by 7 bases, with 6 bases of the junction left unmatched. The CDR3 nucleotides are TGTGCCAGCACCCAACAGGGGAGTGAAAAACTGTTTTTT. This translates into CASTQQGSEKLFF. The full variable domain, with the rest looked up from reference TRBV7-9 and TRBJ1-4, is DTGVSQNPRHKITKRGQNVTFRCDPISEHNRLYWYRQTLGQGPEFLTYFQNEAQLEKSRLLSDRFSAERPKGSFSTLEIQRTEQGDSAMYLCASTQQGSEKLFFGSGTQLSVL.

This chain uses TRBV7-6 with TRBJ1-3; 7 bases are a match to TRBD1. V lost 2 bases and J lost 0; bases outside the gene matches: 7. The CDR3 is made up of 17 amino acids. In germline, CDR1 is SGHVS, CDR2 FNYEAQ. In DNA, the CDR3 is TGTGCCAGCAGCTTACTGCGACAGGGAAACTCTGGAAACACCATATATTTT. Its translation is CASSLLRQGNSGNTIYF.

The rearrangement links TRBV7-9 to TRBJ2-6, with TRBD1 matching over 9 bases. CDR1 is SEHNR and CDR2 is FQNEAQ in the germline V gene (reference sequence). The CDR3 totals 17 residues. V shed 4 bases, J shed 2 bases, and the junction held 6 bases outside the gene matches. The CDR3 loop reads CASSSGTGSPGANVLTF. The CDR3 DNA is TGTGCCAGCAGCTCCGGGACAGGGTCCCCTGGGGCCAACGTCCTGACTTTC.

CDR3 DNA: TGTGCCAGCAGCTTTGTAGCGGGTCCCTACAATGAGCAGTTCTTC. Amino acid sequence: CASSFVAGPYNEQFF. The chain joins TRBV3-1 (or the pseudogene TRBV3-2) to TRBJ2-1, with 7 bases aligning to TRBD2. This CDR3 contains 15 residues. The germline CDR1 and CDR2 sequences are LGHDT and YNNKEL (reference sequence). V gave up 5 bases and J gave up 2 bases; unmatched junction bases: 6.

The rearrangement links TRBV5-6 to TRBJ1-5; TRBD1 aligns across 9 bases. Germline trimming cut 4 bases from V and 7 bases from J; bases unmatched to any gene: 9. The CDR3 is made up of 15 amino acids. Per germline, CDR1 SGHDT and CDR2 YYEEEE. This chain's CDR3 is CASSPGGQGGQPQHF. The CDR3 region has the DNA TGTGCCAGCAGCCCCGGGGGACAGGGCGGGCAGCCCCAGCATTTT.

The genes are TRBV7-9 and TRBJ2-7, with 8 bases that match TRBD1. The V segment lost 0 bases and the J segment 4 bases; nucleotides outside the gene matches: 2. Per the germline V gene, CDR1 is SEHNR and CDR2 is FQNEAQ (reference sequence). The CDR3 sequence is 14 residues long. The CDR3 nucleotides read TGTGCCAGCAGCTTAGCGGACAGGGCTTACGAGCAGTACTTC. It translates to CASSLADRAYEQYF.

The CDR3 nucleotides are TGTGCCAGCAGCTTGGCTGGGGTAGGCAATCAGCCCCAGCATTTT. Translated, it gives CASSLAGVGNQPQHF. The chain recombines TRBV5-5 with TRBJ1-5; D is uncertain. V was trimmed by 0 bases and J by 2 bases, leaving 9 bases between them. The germline CDR1 and CDR2 sequences are SGHKS and YYEKEE (reference sequence). CDR3 length equals 15 residues.

This chain connects TRBV4-3 to TRBJ1-2; D unclear. From germline, CDR1 is LGHNA and CDR2 YSLEER. With 0 bases removed from V and 7 bases from J, the gap between germline ends came to 18 bases. There are 16 residues in the CDR3. This CDR3 is CASSQDPSVLGGGYTF. CDR3 nucleotide sequence: TGCGCCAGCAGCCAAGACCCCTCCGTTCTTGGTGGTGGCTACACCTTC.

This chain uses TRBV18 with TRBJ1-3, with 10 positions matching TRBD1. The CDR3 is made up of 20 amino acids. With V trimmed by 3 bases and J by 4 bases, 18 bases remained unmatched. Germline V gene sequence: CDR1 KGHSH, CDR2 LQKENI. CDR3 residues: CASSPLRQGASALRGNTIYF. In nucleotides, the CDR3 is TGTGCCAGCTCACCCCTAAGACAGGGGGCGAGTGCCCTTCGCGGAAACACCATATATTTT.

V is TRBV3-1 (or the pseudogene TRBV3-2) and J is TRBJ1-1; D ambiguous. Germline V lookup: CDR1 LGHDT, CDR2 YNNKEL (reference sequence). The length of the CDR3 is 13 residues. The V gene lost 0 bases and the J gene lost 4 bases, with 6 bases spanning the gap. CDR3 sequence: CASSQDGSTEAFF. In DNA, the CDR3 is TGTGCCAGCAGCCAAGATGGGAGCACTGAAGCTTTCTTT.